This TCR beta chain originates from a study of graft-versus-host responses after intestinal transplantation. Across the whole study: Grafts that recipients had were multivisceral, liver-intestinal, or isolated intestinal transplants.

As to this clone: Its specificity is not known.

Study findings and constraints: Researchers found peak circulating GvH clone levels linked to early post-transplant HvG declines. Detection of GvH clones occurred in recipient marrow, and some had their first appearance in ileum or blood. Individuals who had graft-donor T cell macrochimerism had allografts that showed high graft-versus-host to host-versus-graft clonal ratios.

CDR1 and CDR2 (germline): SEHNR, FQNEAQ (reference sequence). Trimming shortened V by 4 bases and J by 4 bases, and 16 bases separated the two germline ends. CDR3 length: 15 amino acids. Only in-frame clones appear in the TCRdb table, and some are missing; sequencing was by immunoSEQ multiplex PCR. This table has approximately 85,000 clones, approximately 95% appearing once. The input for sequencing was unstimulated CD8+ T cells sorted from spleen or lymph node cells, taken before transplant. The chain couples TRBV7-9 to TRBJ1-2; D gene unclear. This TCR derives from a human donor who was the organ donor for an intestinal transplant. CDR3 in DNA: TGTGCCAGCAGCTCCTATCCGTTTGAGGGCTATGGCTACACCTTC. Its protein is CASSSYPFEGYGYTF.